This entry describes one TCR beta chain. The data derive from a study of blood T cell repertoires in COVID-19. Study at large: COVID-19 samples collected from the United States, Italy and Spain covered acute and convalescent phases. Nucleic acid was either cDNA or gDNA, and it came from T cells, B-cell-depleted T cells, or PBMCs.

Seattle patients were enrolled during active infection and followed longitudinally. V trimming: 2 bases; J trimming: 0 bases; junction bases outside the gene matches: 8. Germline V gene lookup returns CDR1 GTSNPN and CDR2 SVGIG (reference sequence). This CDR3 is 16 amino acids long. Study processing details: Estimated nucleated cell counts came from reference gene primer amplification. TCRdb's copy holds only in-frame clones and misses some; the assay was immunoSEQ multiplex PCR. The V and J calls and the clone size are those of that table, but D and trimming were determined from the DNA. The sample carries about 12,000 clones, 72% recorded once.

This sequence was found in a man between 60 and 70 years old with COVID-19, enrolled during active disease. V is TRBV30 and J is TRBJ1-1, with 8 nucleotides matching TRBD1. Input material: peripheral blood. CDR3 nucleotides: TGTGCCTGGAGTTCCGGGACAGGCATCATGAACACTGAAGCTTTCTTT. It encodes CAWSSGTGIMNTEAFF.